Shown below are 2 T cell receptor beta chains from a single sample sequenced in a study of shared clonotypes between healthy human individuals. Only in-frame clones appear in the TCRdb table, and some are missing; sequencing was by immunoSEQ multiplex PCR. The sample contains hundreds of thousands of clones, around four fifths of which appear only once. Sequenced material: memory CD4+ T cells sorted from blood. The subset is: CD45RA-negative fraction. The receptors here all came from a woman in her thirties in good health.

The genes are TRBV28 and TRBJ2-7, with no clear D. Germline CDR1 and CDR2: MDHEN and SYDVKM. V was cut by 4 bases and J by 0 bases, with 16 bases left in between. The CDR3 contains 16 residues. The CDR3 bases are TGTGCCAGCAGTTCCCCTCAAAGGGCTAACTCCTACGAGCAGTACTTC. Translating gives CASSSPQRANSYEQYF.

This clone was detected a few times. The chain is built from TRBV7-3 and TRBJ2-3; 13 nucleotides agree with TRBD2. From germline, CDR1 is SGHTA and CDR2 FQGTGA. Trimming removed 3 bases from V and 5 bases from J; junction bases left unmatched: 2. The CDR3 contains 15 residues. CDR3 nucleotides: TGTGCCAGCAGCTTTAGGACTAGCGGGGGAGATACGCAGTATTTT. It is translated as CASSFRTSGGDTQYF. Full variable domain (outside the CDR3, taken from reference TRBV7-3 and TRBJ2-3): GAGVSQTPSNKVTEKGKYVELRCDPISGHTALYWYRQSLGQGPEFLIYFQGTGAADDSGLPNDRFFAVRPEGSVSTLKIQRTERGDSAVYLCASSFRTSGGDTQYFGPGTRLTVL.